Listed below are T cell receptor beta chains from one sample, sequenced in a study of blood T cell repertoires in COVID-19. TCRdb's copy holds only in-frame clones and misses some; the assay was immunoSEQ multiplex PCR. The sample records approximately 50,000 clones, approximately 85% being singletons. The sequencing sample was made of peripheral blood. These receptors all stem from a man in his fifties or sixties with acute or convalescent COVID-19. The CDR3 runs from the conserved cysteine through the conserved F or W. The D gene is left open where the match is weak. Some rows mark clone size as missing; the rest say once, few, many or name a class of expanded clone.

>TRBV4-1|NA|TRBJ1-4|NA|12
CASSLGGEKLFF
TGCGCCAGCAGCCTGGGAGGGGAAAAACTGTTTTTT
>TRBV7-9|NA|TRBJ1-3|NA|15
CASSLAQGSGNTIYF
TGTGCCAGCAGCTTAGCCCAGGGCTCTGGAAACACCATATATTTT
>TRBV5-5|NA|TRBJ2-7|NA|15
CASSHPGGFSYEQYF
TGTGCCAGCAGCCATCCAGGGGGGTTCTCCTACGAGCAGTACTTC
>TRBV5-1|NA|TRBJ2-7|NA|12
CASSRDSYEQYF
TGCGCCAGCAGCCGCGACTCGTACGAGCAGTACTTC
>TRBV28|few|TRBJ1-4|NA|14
CASSSGTRNEKLFF
TGTGCCAGCAGCAGCGGGACCCGTAATGAAAAACTGTTTTTT
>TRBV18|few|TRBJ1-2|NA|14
CASSPPGIPSGYTF
TGTGCCAGCTCACCACCCGGGATCCCTTCCGGCTACACCTTC
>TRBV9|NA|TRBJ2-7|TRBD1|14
CASSPRTGPYEQYF
TGTGCCAGCAGCCCCCGGACAGGGCCCTACGAGCAGTACTTC
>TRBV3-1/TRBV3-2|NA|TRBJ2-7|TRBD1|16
CASSQGPGQSTYEQYF
TGTGCCAGCAGCCAAGGACCGGGACAGAGCACCTACGAGCAGTACTTC
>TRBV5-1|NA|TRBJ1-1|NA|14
CASSLGAQNTEAFF
TGCGCCAGCAGCTTGGGGGCACAGAACACTGAAGCTTTCTTT
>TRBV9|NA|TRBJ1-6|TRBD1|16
CASSRTGNPYNSPLHF
TGTGCCAGCAGTCGGACAGGGAATCCCTATAATTCACCCCTCCACTTT
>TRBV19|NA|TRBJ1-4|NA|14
CASNSKPGDEKLFF
TGTGCCAGTAACTCCAAGCCCGGGGATGAAAAACTGTTTTTT
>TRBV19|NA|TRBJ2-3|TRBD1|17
CASSIALGTGATDTQYF
TGTGCCAGTAGTATAGCTCTGGGGACAGGGGCAACAGATACGCAGTATTTT
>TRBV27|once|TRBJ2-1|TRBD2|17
CASSSAAAGGSYNEQFF
TGTGCCAGCAGTTCAGCAGCAGCGGGAGGGTCCTACAATGAGCAGTTCTTC
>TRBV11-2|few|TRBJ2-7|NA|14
CASSLAEGPYEQYF
TGTGCCAGCAGCTTAGCGGAGGGTCCCTACGAGCAGTACTTC
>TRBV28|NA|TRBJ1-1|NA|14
CASSRSLRGTEAFF
TGTGCCAGCAGTCGGTCCCTACGGGGCACTGAAGCTTTCTTT